This record covers a single TCR beta chain. Its antigen is unknown. Different DNA sequences within this sample yield the same CDR3. These data originate in a study of cytomegalovirus exposure and HLA in healthy donors. Study outcomes and limitations: Analysis performed later found 16,000 or so TCR beta sequences associated with HLA alleles at 0.05 false discovery rate. Across donors, sequencing depth was assumed by presence/absence analyses to be roughly uniform. In a later analysis, several top co-occurrence clusters appeared linked to parvovirus B19, influenza, CMV and Epstein-Barr virus.

Trimming removed 1 base from V and 0 bases from J, with 23 bases in between. The CDR3 covers 20 residues. Germline lookup yields CDR1 LNHDA and CDR2 SQIVND (reference sequence). The PCR ran on 60 Vbeta and 13 Jbeta primers. Method: immunoSEQ multiplex PCR; TCRdb's copy keeps in-frame clones and lacks some. There are roughly 150,000 clones in the sample; 75% occur only once, and over 2.5% lies in the top ten. The sequencing input was PBMCs. The source is a female donor in good health and CMV-seronegative. This chain links TRBV19 with TRBJ2-3; unclear D gene. In nucleotides, the CDR3 is TGTGCCAGTAGTATAGTCTCCATTGTCGGCGGCCCATCCAGCACAGATACGCAGTATTTT. Protein product: CASSIVSIVGGPSSTDTQYF.